Listed here are 2 T cell receptor gamma chains from one sample, sequenced in a study of γδ T cells in repeated Plasmodium falciparum infection. Bulk repertoires came from Vgamma9/Vdelta2+ or Vdelta2-negative gammadelta T cells flow-sorted from PBMC. TCRdb reprocessed the multiplex PCR reads through CATT. The data show 25,000 to 35,000 gamma-chain clones, roughly 1.4% seen once. Sequencing was performed on gamma-delta T cells from blood. All receptors derive from a pool of human donors (malaria-infected and uninfected, not separated).

For this clone: A far more abundant clone sits one base away, making this likely a read error. The same CDR3 can be traced to other DNA sequences in this sample. J gene calling gave no result, while the V gene is TRGV9. Germline V lookup: CDR1 GITISATS, CDR2 ISYDGTV (reference sequence). The length of the CDR3 is 13 residues. The CDR3 DNA reads TGTGCCTTGTGGGAGGCACCGAGTTGGTTCAAGATATTC. This translates into CALWEAPSWFKIF.

This clone was seen ten or more times. A much larger clonotype is one base distant, so this may be a read error. V usage is TRGV2 and J usage is TRGJ1 or TRGJ2. The germline V gene encodes CDR1 EGSNGY and CDR2 YDSYNSKV. The CDR3 extends over 15 amino acids. Trimming took 3 bases from V and 5 from J; bases not matched to a gene: 13. The CDR3 protein is CATWDPLGWNYKKLF. The DNA for the CDR3 is TGTGCCACCTGGGACCCTCTCGGATGGAATTATAAGAAACTCTTT.